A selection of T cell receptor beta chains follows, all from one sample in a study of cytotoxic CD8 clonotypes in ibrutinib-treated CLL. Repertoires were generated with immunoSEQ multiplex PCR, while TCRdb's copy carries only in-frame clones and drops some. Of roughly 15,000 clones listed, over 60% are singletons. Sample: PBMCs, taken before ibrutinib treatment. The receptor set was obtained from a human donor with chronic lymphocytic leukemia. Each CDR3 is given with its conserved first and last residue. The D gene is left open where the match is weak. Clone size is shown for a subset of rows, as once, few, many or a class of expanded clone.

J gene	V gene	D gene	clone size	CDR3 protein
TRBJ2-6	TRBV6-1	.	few	CASKAGSSGANVLTF
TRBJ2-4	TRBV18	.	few	CASSPNQGKYF
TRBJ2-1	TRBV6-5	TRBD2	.	CASSYGPSGSFSWFF
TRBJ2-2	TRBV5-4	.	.	CASGPSPTGELFF
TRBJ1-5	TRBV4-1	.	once	CASSQVGQPQHF
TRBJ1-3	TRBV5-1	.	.	CASSPQGSGNTIYF
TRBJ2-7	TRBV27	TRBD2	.	CASSPLGSGSRFDEQYF
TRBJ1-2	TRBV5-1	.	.	CASRRQPGGQGQNYGYTF
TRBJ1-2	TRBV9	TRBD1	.	CASSVEQGAGGYTF
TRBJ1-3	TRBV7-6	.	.	CASSLAMVGRLSSGNTIYF
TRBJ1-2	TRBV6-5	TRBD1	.	CASVRDRGPYGYTF
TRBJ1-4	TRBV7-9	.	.	CASSLGTGDEKLFF
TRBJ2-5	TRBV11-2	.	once	CASSPRTAQETQYF
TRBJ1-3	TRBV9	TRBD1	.	CASSPGQGWAGNTIYF
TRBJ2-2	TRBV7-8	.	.	CASKRTGQGGGELFF
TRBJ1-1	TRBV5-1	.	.	CASSLAWGSAFF
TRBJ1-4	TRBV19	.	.	CAIQEHPNEKLFF
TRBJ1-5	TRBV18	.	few	CASSPQGPAEPQHF
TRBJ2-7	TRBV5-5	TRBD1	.	CASSYGTGGYEQYF
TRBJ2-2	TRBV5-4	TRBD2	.	CASRLAGGNTGELFF
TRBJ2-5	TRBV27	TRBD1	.	CASRSGTGRETQYF
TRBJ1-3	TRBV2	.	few	CASSRAPGPSGNTIYF
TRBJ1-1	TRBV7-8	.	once	CASSLAGENTEAFF
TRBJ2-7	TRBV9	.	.	CASSAGPLGYEQYF
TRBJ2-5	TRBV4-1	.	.	CASSQARQNRSRETQYF
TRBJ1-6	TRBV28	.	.	CASREGVAGSHLYNSPLHF
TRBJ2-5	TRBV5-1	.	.	CASSFTGERETQYF
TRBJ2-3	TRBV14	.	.	CASSQDLSPYTQYF
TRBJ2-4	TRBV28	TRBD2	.	CASSLGSGGKVAKNIQYF
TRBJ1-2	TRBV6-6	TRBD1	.	CASRPTGDGYTF
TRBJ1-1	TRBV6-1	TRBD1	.	CASRRLGQGGTEAFF
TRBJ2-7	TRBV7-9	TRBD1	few	CASSWIGQGGHEQYF
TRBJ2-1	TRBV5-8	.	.	CASSSTGRGQFF
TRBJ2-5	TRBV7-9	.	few	CASSPPGGGETQYF
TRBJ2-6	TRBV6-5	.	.	CASSWAQGSGANVLTF
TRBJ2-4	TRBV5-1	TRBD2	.	CASSLATSGNIQYF
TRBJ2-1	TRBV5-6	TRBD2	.	CASRVLAGVYNEQFF
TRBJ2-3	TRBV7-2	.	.	CASSFRGERRANTQYF
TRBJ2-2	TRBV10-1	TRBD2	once	CASSPGTRRTGELFF
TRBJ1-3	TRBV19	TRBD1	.	CASSTLGQGSGNTIYF
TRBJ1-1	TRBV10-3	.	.	CAISEVREPLGTEAFF
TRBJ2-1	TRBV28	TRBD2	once	CASHSGLAGRNEQFF
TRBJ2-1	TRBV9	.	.	CASSVEVRVDSEQFF
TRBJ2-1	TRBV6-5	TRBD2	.	CASSYLSLAGDREQFF
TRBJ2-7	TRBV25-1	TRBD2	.	CASSLSGNRYEQYF
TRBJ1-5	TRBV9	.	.	CASSGGEGNQPQHF
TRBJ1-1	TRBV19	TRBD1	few	CASSIGRGTEAFF
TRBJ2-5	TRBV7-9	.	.	CASSLRGDSYQETQYF
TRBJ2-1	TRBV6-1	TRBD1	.	CASSDGQGAGNEQFF
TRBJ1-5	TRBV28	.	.	CASSFDSNQPQHF
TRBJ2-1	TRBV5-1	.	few	CASSLSQLAGTYNEQFF
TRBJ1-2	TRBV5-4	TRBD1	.	CASSQVPDRDHGYTF
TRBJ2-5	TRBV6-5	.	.	CASGMGGTQYF
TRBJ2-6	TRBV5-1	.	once	CASRPRFRPGANVLTF
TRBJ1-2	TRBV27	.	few	CASSIRGNYGYTF
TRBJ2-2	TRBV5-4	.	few	CASSLEGLVYGSNTGELFF
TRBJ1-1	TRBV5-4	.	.	CASSWDSTEAFF
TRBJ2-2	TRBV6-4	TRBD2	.	CASSPLTSGTAGELFF